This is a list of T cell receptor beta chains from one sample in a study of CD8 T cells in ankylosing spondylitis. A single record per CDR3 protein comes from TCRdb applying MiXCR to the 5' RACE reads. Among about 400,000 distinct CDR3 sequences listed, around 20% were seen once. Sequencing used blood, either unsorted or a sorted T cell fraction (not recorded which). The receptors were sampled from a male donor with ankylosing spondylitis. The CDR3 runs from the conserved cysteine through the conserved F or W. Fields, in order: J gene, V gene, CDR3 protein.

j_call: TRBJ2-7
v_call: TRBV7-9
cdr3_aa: CASSRGPNALHEQYF

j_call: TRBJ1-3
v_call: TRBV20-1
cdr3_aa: CSATTGDGNTIYF

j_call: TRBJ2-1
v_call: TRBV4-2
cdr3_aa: CASSQEGPGQGGTTEQFF

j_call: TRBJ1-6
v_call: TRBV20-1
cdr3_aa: CSASESGRADSPLHF

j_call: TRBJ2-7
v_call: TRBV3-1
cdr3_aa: CASSPRQGTSEQYF

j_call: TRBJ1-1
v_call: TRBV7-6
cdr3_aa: CASSFLTNTEAFF

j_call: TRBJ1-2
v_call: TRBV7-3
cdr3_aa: CASSLRGGGWGGYTF

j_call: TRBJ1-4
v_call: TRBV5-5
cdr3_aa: CASSFWGRESEKLFF

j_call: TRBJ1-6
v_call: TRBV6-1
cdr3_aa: CASSLDRINSPLHF

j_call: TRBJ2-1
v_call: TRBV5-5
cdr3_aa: CASSLISSGYNEQFF

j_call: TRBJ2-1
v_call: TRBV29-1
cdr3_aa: CSVMTTGGHNEQFF

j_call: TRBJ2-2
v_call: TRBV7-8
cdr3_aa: CASRKAQGHLTGELFF

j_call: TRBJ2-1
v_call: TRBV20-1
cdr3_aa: CSASEYNEQFF

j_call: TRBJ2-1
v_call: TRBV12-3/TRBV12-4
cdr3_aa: CASSTGTSGLSSYNEQFF

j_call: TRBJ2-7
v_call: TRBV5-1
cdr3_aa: CASSYTSGRLNEQYF

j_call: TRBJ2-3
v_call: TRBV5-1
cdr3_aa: CASSLDNPVDTQYF

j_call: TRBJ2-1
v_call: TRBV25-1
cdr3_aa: CASSERGLAGPNEQFF

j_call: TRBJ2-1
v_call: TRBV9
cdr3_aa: CASSKSSGSSFHNEQFF

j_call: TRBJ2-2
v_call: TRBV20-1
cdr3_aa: CSARTGNIGELFF

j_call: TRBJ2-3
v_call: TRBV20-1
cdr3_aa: CSARGDFVGGTDTQYF

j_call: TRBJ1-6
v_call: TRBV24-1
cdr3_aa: CATSDSPDSRSYNSPLHF

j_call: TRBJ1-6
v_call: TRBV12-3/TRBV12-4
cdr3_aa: CASSYSSYNSPLHF

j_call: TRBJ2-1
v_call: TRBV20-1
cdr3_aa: CSASTPPRREGKQFF

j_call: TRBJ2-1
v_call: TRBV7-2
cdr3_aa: CASSSQGPSEQFF

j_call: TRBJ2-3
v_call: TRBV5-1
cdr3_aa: CASRRNGLAGTDTQYF

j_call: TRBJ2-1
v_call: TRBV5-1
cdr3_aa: CASKGNSGLSYNEQFF

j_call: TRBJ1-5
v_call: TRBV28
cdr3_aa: CASSKTRAQPQHF

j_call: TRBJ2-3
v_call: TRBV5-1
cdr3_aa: CASSHVAGGPEDTQYF

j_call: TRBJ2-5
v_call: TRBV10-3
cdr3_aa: CASRGRGDQETQYF

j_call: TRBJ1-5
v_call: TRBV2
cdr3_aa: CASSGTGMFQPQHF

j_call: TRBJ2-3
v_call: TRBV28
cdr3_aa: CASRIQESTDTQYF

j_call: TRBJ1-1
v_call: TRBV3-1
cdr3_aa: CASSQHGEAFF

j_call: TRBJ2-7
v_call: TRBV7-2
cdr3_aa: CASSLVPTGGTYEQYF

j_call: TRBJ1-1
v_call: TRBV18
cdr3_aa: CASSPELLDRNTEAFF

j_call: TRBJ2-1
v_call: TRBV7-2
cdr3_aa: CASSPSGVPYNEQFF

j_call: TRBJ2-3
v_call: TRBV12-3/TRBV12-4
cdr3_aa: CASSGGRLVTDTQYF

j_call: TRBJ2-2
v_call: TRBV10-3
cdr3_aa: CAIPSREGNTGELFF

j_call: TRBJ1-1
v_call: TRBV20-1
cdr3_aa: CSARDRISNFGTEAFF

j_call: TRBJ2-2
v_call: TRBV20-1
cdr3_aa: CSARLWGRPMGTGELFF

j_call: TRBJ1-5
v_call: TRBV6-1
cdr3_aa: CAITAGRRNQPQHF

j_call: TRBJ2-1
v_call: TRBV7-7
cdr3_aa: CASSSLAGGSVDNEQFF

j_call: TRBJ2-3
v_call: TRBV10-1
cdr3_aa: CASSETSTDTQYF

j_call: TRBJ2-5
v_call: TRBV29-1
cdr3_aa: CSVGHQETQYF

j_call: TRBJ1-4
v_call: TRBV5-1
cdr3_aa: CASSLEAEKLFF